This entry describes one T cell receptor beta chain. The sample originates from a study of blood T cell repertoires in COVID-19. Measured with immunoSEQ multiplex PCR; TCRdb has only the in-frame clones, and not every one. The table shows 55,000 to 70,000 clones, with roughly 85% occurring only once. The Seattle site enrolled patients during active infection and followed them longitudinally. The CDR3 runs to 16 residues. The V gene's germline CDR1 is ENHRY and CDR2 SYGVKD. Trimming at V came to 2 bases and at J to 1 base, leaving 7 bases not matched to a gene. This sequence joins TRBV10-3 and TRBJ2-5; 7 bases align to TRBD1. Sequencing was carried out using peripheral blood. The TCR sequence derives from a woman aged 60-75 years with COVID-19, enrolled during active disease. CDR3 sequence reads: CAISERGPIPQETQYF. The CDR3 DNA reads TGTGCCATCAGTGAGAGGGGGCCCATTCCCCAAGAGACCCAGTACTTC.